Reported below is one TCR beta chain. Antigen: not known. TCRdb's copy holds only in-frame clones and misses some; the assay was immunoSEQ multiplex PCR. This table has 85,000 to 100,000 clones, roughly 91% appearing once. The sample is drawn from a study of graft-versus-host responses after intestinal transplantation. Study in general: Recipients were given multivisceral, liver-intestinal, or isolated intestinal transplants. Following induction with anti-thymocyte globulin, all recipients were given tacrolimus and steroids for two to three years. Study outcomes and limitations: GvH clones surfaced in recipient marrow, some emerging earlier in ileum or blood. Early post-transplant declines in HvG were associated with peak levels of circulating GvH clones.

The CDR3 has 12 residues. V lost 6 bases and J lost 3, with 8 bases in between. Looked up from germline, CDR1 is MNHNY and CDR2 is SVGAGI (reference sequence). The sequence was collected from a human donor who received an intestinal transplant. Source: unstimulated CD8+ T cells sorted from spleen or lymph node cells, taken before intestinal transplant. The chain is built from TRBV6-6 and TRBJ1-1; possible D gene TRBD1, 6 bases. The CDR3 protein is CASSKGDTEAFF. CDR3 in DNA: TGTGCCAGCAGCAAGGGGGACACTGAAGCTTTCTTT.